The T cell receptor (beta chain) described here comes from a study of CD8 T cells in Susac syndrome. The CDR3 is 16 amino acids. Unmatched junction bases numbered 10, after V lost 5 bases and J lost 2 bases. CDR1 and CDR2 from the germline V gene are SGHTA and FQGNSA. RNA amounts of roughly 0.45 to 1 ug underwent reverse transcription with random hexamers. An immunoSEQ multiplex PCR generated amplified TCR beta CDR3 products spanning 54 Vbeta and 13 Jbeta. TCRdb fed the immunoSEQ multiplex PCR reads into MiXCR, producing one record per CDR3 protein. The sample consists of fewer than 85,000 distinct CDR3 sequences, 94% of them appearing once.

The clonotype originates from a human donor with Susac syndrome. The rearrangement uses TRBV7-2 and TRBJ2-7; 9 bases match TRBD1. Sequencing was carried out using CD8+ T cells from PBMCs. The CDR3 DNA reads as TGTGCCAGCAGCACGGATACGGGACAGGGAGCCTACGAGCAGTACTTC. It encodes CASSTDTGQGAYEQYF. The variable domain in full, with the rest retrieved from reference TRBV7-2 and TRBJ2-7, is GAGVSQSPSNKVTEKGKDVELRCDPISGHTALYWYRQSLGQGLEFLIYFQGNSAPDKSGLPSDRFSAERTGGSVSTLTIQRTQQEDSAVYLCASSTDTGQGAYEQYFGPGTRLTVT.